This T cell receptor beta chain was found in a study of graft-versus-host responses after intestinal transplantation. Measured with immunoSEQ multiplex PCR; TCRdb has only the in-frame clones, and not every one. The table records about 3,000 clones, 31% of them present only once. Germline V gene data show CDR1 as GTSNPN and CDR2 as SVGIG (reference sequence). The CDR3 runs 11 residues. The germline V and J ends were trimmed by 1 base and 8 bases, with 8 bases remaining between them. By proportion, this clone is medium-sized (0.01 to 0.1%). Sample: alloreactive CD4+ T cells from a mixed lymphocyte reaction culture, taken before transplantation. Subset specified: CFSE-low proliferating T cells sorted from approximately 6-day pre-transplant mixed lymphocyte reaction (GvH or HvG direction). This chain joins TRBV30 and TRBJ1-2; D gene unclear. The receptor was isolated from a human patient who was an organ donor for intestinal transplantation. The CDR3: CAWSAGGGYTF. CDR3 coding DNA: TGTGCCTGGAGTGCTGGCGGGGGCTACACCTTC.